This T cell receptor beta chain emerged from a study of blood T cell repertoires in COVID-19. Original analysis: For nucleated cells, counts were estimated from reference gene primer amplification. Only in-frame clones appear in the TCRdb table, and some are missing; sequencing was by immunoSEQ multiplex PCR. V, J and clone size were drawn from that table, and D and trimming were deduced from the DNA. The data hold 84,000 or so clones, with about four fifths observed a single time. Material for sequencing was peripheral blood. The TCR was taken from a woman older than 75 with acute or convalescent COVID-19.

CDR3 sequence: CASSIGPGGQYGYTF. The CDR3 nucleotides read TGTGCCAGTAGTATCGGCCCAGGGGGCCAGTATGGCTACACCTTC. The genes are TRBV19 and TRBJ1-2; 8 bases align to TRBD1. J gave up 5 bases and V 3 bases, and 8 bases lay outside the gene matches. The CDR3 totals 15 residues. Germline V CDR1 and CDR2: LNHDA, SQIVND (reference sequence). Looking up the rest from reference TRBV19 and TRBJ1-2 gives the full variable domain: DGGITQSPKYLFRKEGQNVTLSCEQNLNHDAMYWYRQDPGQGLRLIYYSQIVNDFQKGDIAEGYSVSREKKESFPLTVTSAQKNPTAFYLCASSIGPGGQYGYTFGSGTRLTVV.